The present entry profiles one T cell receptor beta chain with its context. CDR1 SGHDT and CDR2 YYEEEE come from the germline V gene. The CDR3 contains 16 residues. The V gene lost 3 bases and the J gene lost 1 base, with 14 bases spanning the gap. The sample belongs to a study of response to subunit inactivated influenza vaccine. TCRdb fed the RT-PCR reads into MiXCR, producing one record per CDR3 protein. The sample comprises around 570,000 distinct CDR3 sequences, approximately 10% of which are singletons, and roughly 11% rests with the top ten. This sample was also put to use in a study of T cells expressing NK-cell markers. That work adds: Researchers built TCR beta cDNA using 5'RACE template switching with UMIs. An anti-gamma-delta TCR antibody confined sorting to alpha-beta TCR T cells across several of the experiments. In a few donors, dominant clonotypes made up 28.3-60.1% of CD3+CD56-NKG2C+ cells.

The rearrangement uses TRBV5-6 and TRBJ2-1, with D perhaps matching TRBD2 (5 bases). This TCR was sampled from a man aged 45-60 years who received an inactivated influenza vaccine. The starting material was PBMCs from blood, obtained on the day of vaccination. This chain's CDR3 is CASSSSPGESYNEQFF. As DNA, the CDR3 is TGTGCCAGCAGCTCCTCCCCCGGGGAGTCCTACAATGAGCAGTTCTTC.